The rows below give T cell receptor beta chains drawn from one sample of a study of blood T cell repertoires in COVID-19. The method was immunoSEQ multiplex PCR; TCRdb's version includes in-frame clones alone and lacks a portion of them. Of about 180,000 clones listed, around four fifths were seen once; the top ten hold 6.5% to 8.5%. Source material: peripheral blood. The receptors originated from a woman in her seventies with COVID-19, enrolled during active disease. Both conserved end residues are part of each CDR3. Each record gives: J gene, V gene, CDR3 protein.

>TRBJ1-5|TRBV6-5
CASSLQGVSQPQHF
>TRBJ2-3|TRBV5-1
CASSLEIATGTDTQYF
>TRBJ2-3|TRBV3-1/TRBV3-2
CASSQGPASADTQYF
>TRBJ2-5|TRBV27
CASSKGGLADFPGQETQYF
>TRBJ2-5|TRBV5-1
CASSLVGGTQETQYF
>TRBJ2-5|TRBV7-3
CASSLGTGIQETQYF
>TRBJ1-4|TRBV5-1
CASSHWDRGREKLFF
>TRBJ2-4|TRBV6-5
CASSFVEGDKNIQYF
>TRBJ2-7|TRBV4-2
CASSQREMREQYF
>TRBJ1-6|TRBV15
CATSRGQGDSPLHF